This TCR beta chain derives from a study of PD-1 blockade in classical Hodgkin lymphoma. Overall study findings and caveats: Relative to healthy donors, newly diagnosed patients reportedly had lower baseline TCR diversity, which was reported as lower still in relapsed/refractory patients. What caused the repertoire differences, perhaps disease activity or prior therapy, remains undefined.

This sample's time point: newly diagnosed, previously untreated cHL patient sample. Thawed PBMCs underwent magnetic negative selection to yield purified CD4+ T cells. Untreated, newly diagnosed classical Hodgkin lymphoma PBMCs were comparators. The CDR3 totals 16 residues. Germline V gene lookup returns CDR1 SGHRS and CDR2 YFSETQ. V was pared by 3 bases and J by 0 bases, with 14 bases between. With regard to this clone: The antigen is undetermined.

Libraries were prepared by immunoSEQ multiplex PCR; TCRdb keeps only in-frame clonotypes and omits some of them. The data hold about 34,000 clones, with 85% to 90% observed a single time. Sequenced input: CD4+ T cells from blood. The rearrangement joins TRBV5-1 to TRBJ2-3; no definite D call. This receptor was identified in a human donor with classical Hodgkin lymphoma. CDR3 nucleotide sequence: TGCGCCAGCAGCTGGCGAGGACGCTCTAGCACAGATACGCAGTATTTT. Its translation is CASSWRGRSSTDTQYF.